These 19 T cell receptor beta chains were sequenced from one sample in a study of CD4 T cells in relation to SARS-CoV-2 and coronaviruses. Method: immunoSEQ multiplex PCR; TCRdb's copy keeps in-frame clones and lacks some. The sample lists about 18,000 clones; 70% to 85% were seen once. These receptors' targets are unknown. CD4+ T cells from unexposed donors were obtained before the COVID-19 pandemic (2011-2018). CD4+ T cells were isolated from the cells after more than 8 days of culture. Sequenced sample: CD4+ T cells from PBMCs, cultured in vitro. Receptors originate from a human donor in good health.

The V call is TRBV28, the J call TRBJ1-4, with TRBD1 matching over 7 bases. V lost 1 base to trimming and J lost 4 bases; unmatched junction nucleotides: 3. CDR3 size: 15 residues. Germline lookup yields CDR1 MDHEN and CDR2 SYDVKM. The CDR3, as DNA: TGTGCCAGCAGTTTATCTGCAGGGGGTAATGAAAAACTGTTTTTT. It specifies CASSLSAGGNEKLFF.

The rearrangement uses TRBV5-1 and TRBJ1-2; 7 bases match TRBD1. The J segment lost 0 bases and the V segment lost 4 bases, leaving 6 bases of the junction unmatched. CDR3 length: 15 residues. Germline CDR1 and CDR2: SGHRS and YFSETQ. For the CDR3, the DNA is TGCGCCAGCAGCGAAAGACAGGGAGCTAACTATGGCTACACCTTC. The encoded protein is CASSERQGANYGYTF.

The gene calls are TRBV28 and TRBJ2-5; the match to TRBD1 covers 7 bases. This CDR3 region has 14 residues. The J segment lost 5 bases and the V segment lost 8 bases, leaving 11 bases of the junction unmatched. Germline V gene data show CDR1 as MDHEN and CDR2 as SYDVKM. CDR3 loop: CASGKQGFGETQYF. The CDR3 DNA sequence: TGTGCCAGCGGCAAACAGGGGTTCGGGGAGACCCAGTACTTC. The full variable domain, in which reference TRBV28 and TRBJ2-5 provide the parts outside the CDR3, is DVKVTQSSRYLVKRTGEKVFLECVQDMDHENMFWYRQDPGLGLRLIYFSYDVKMKEKGDIPEGYSVSREKKERFSLILESASTNQTSMYLCASGKQGFGETQYFGPGTRLLVL.

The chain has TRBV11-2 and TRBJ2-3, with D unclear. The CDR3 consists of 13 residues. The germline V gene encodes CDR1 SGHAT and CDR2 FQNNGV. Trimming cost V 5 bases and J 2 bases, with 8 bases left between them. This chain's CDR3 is CASSHNPTDTQYF. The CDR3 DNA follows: TGTGCCAGCAGCCACAACCCCACAGATACGCAGTATTTT.

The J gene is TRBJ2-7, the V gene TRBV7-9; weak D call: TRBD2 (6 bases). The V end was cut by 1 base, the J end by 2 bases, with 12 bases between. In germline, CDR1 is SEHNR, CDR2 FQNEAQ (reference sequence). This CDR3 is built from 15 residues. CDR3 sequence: CASSLDVAEPYEQYF. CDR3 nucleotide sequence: TGTGCCAGCAGCTTAGACGTAGCGGAACCCTACGAGCAGTACTTC.

Written as DNA, the CDR3 is TGTGCCTGGAGTCCGGGGGGGGATCAGCCCCAGCATTTT. As protein: CAWSPGGDQPQHF. V usage is TRBV30 and J usage is TRBJ1-5, with a tentative D call TRBD1 (5 bases). CDR3 length: 13 amino acids. CDR1 and CDR2 from the germline V gene are GTSNPN and SVGIG (reference sequence). Trimming removed 2 bases from V and 5 bases from J, with 10 bases in between.

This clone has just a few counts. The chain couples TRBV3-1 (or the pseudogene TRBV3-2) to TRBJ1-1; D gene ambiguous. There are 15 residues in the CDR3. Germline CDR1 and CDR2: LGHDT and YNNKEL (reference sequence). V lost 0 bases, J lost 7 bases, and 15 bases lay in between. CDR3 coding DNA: TGTGCCAGCAGCCAAGATCGAGCGAGGGAAGGTGAAGCTTTCTTT. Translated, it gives CASSQDRAREGEAFF.

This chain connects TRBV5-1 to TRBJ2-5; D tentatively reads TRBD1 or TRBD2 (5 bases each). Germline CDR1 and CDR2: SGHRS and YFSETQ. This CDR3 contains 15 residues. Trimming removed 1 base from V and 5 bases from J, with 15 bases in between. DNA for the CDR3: TGCGCCAGCAGCTTGATCGGGGCGGCTGGGGAGACCCAGTACTTC. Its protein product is CASSLIGAAGETQYF.

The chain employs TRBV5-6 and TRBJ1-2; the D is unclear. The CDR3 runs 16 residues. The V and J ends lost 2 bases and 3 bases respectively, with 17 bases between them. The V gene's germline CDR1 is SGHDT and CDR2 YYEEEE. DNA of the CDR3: TGTGCCAGCAGCTTTAGGGCGGGCGGAGTGTACTATGGCTACACCTTC. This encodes CASSFRAGGVYYGYTF.

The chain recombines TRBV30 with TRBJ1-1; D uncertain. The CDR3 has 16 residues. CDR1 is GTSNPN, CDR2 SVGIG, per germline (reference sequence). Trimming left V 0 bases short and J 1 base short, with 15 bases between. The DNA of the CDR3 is TGTGCCTGGAGTGTACGAAGAGCATCTACGAACACTGAAGCTTTCTTT. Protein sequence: CAWSVRRASTNTEAFF.

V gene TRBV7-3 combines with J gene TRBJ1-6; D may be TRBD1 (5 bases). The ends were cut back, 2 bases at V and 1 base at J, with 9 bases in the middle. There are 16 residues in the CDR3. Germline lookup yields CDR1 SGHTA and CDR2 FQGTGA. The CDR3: CASSLRGGSYNSPLHF. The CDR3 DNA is TGTGCCAGCAGCTTACGTGGGGGATCCTATAATTCACCCCTCCACTTT.

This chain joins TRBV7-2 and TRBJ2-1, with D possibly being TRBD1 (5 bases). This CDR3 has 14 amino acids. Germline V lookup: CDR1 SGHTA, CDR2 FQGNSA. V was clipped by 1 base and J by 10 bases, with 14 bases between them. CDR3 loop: CASSLGQGGFEQFF. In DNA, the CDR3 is TGTGCCAGCAGCTTAGGGCAGGGTGGGTTCGAGCAGTTCTTC.

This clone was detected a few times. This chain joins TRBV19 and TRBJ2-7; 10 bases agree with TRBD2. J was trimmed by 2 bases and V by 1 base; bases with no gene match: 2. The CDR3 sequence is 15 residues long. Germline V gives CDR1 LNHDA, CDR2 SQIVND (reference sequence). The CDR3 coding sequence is TGTGCCAGTAGTATAGTACTAGCGGGAACCTACGAGCAGTACTTC. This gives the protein CASSIVLAGTYEQYF.

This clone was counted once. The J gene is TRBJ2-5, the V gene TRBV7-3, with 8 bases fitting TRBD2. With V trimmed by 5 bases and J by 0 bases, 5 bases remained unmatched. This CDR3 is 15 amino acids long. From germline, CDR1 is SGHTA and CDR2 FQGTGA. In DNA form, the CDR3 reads TGTGCCAGCAGCCGGACTAGCCAGGACCAAGAGACCCAGTACTTC. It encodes CASSRTSQDQETQYF.

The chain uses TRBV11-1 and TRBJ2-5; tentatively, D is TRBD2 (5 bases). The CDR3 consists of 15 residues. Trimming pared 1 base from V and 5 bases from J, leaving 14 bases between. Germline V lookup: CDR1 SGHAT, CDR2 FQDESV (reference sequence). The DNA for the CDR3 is TGTGCCAGCAGCTTAGTCAGCACTAGTCGGGAGACCCAGTACTTC. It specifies CASSLVSTSRETQYF.

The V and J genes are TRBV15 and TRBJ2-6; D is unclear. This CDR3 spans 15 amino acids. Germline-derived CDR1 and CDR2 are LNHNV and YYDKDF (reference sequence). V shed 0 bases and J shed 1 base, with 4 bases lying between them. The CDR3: CATSRDVSGANVLTF. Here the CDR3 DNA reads TGTGCCACCAGCAGAGATGTATCTGGGGCCAACGTCCTGACTTTC.

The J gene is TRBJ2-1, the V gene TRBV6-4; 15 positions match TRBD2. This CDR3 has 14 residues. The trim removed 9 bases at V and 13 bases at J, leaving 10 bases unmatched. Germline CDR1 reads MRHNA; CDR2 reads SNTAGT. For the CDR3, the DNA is TGTGCCAGTAGTACGGGACTAGCGGGAGGCCCCCAGTTCTTC. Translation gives CASSTGLAGGPQFF.

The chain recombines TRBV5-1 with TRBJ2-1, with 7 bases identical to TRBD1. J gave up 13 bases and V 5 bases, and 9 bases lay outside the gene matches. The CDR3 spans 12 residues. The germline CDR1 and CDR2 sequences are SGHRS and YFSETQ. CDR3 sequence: CASSINRDSQFF. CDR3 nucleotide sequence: TGCGCCAGCAGTATAAACCGGGACAGTCAGTTCTTC. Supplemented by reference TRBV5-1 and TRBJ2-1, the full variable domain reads KAGVTQTPRYLIKTRGQQVTLSCSPISGHRSVSWYQQTPGQGLQFLFEYFSETQRNKGNFPGRFSGRQFSNSRSEMNVSTLELGDSALYLCASSINRDSQFFGPGTRLTVL.

The CDR3 DNA is TGTGCCAGCAGCTTATTCGGACTAGCGGGGCCAAATGAGCAGTTCTTC. Translation gives CASSLFGLAGPNEQFF. The J gene is TRBJ2-1, the V gene TRBV13; 12 bases line up with TRBD2. CDR1 is PRHDT and CDR2 is FYEKMQ in the germline V gene (reference sequence). Trimming at V came to 2 bases and at J to 7 bases, leaving 6 bases not matched to a gene. This CDR3 region has 16 residues.